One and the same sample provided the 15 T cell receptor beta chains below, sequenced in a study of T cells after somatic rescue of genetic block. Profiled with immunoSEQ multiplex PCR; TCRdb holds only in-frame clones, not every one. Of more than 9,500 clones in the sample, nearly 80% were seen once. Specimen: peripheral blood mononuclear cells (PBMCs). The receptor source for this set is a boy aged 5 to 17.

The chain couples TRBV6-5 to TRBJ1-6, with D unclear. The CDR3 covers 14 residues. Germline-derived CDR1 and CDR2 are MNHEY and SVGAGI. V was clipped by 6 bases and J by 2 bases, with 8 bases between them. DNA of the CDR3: TGTGCCAGCAGCTGGATGGCCTATAATTCACCCCTCCACTTT. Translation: CASSWMAYNSPLHF.

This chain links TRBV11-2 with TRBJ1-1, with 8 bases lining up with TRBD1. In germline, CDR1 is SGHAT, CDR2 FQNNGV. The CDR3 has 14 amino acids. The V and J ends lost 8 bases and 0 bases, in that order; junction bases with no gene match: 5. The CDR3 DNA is TGTGCCAGCGGGGACAGGCCGATGAACACTGAAGCTTTCTTT. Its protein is CASGDRPMNTEAFF.

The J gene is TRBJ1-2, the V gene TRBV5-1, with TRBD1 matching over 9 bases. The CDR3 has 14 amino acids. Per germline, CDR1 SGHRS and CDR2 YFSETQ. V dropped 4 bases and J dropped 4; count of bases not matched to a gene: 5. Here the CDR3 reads CASSPGQGFYGYTF. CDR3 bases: TGCGCCAGCAGCCCGGGACAGGGATTCTATGGCTACACCTTC.

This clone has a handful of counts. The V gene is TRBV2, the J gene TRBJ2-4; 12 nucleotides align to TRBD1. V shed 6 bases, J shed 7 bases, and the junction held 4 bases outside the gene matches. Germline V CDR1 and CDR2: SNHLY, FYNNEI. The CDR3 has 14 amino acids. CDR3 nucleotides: TGTGCCAGCAGCGGGGGACAGGGGGCGAACATTCAGTACTTC. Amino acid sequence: CASSGGQGANIQYF.

In DNA form, the CDR3 reads TGTGCCAGCAGCCCGCCCGGATCTAATCAGCCCCAGCATTTT. Protein: CASSPPGSNQPQHF. The rearrangement uses TRBV9 and TRBJ1-5; D is unresolved. Trimming left V 4 bases short and J 4 bases short, with 12 bases between. Germline V gene sequence: CDR1 SGDLS, CDR2 YYNGEE. The CDR3 spans 14 residues.

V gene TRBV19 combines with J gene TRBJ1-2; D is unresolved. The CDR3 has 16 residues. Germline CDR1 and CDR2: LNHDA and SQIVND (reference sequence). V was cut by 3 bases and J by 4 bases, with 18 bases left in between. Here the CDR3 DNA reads TGTGCCAGTAGTATGTCGAGGGCAGGCCTGTCCTATGGCTACACCTTC. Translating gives CASSMSRAGLSYGYTF. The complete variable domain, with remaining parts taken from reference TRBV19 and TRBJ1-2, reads DGGITQSPKYLFRKEGQNVTLSCEQNLNHDAMYWYRQDPGQGLRLIYYSQIVNDFQKGDIAEGYSVSREKKESFPLTVTSAQKNPTAFYLCASSMSRAGLSYGYTFGSGTRLTVV.

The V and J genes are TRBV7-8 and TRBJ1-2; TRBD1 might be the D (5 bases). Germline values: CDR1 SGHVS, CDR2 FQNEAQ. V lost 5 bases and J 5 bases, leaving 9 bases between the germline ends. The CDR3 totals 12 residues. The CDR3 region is CASSVGLYGYTF. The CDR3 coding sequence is TGTGCCAGCAGCGTGGGGCTTTATGGCTACACCTTC. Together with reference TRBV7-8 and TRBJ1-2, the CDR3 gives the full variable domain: GAGVSQSPRYKVAKRGQDVALRCDPISGHVSLFWYQQALGQGPEFLTYFQNEAQLDKSGLPSDRFFAERPEGSVSTLKIQRTQQEDSAVYLCASSVGLYGYTFGSGTRLTVV.

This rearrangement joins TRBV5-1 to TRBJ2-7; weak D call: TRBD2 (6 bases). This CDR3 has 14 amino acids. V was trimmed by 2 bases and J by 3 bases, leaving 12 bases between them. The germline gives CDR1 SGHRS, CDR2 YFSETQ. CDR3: CASSLGGVYYEQYF. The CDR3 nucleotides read TGCGCCAGCAGCTTAGGAGGGGTCTACTACGAGCAGTACTTC.

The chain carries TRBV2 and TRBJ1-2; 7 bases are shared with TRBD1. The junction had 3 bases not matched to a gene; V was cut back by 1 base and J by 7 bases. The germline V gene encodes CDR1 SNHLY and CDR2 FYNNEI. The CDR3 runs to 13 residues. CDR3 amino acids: CASSEVYRGGYTF. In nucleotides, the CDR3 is TGTGCCAGCAGTGAAGTCTACAGGGGTGGCTACACCTTC.

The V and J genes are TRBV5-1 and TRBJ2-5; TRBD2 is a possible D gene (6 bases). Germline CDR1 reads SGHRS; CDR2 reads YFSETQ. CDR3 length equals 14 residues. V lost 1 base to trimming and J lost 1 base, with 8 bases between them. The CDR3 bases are TGCGCCAGCAGCTTGCTAGCGCCCCAAGAGACCCAGTACTTC. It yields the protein CASSLLAPQETQYF.

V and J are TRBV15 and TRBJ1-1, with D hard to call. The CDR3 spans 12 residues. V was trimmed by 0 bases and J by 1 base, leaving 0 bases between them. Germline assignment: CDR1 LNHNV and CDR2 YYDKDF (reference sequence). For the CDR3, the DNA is TGTGCCACCAGCAGAGAGAACACTGAAGCTTTCTTT. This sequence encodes CATSRENTEAFF.

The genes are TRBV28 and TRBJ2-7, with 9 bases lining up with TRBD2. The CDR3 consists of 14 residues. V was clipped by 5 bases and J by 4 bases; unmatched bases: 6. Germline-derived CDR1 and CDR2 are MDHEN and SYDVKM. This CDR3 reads CASSGLAGLYEQYF. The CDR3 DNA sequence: TGTGCCAGCAGTGGGCTAGCGGGATTATACGAGCAGTACTTC.

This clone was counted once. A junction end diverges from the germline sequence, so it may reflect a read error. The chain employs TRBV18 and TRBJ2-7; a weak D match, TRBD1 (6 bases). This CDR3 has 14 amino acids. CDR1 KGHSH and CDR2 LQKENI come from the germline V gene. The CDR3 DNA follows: TGTGCCAGCCCACCTTATCAGGGGAGCGACGAGCAGTACTTC. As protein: CASPPYQGSDEQYF. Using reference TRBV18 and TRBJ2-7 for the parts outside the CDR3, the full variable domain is NAGVMQNPRHLVRRRGQEARLRCSPMKGHSHVYWYRQLPEEGLKFMVYLQKENIIDESGMPKERFSAEFPKEGPSILRIQQVVRGDSAAYFCASPPYQGSDEQYFGPGTRLTVT.

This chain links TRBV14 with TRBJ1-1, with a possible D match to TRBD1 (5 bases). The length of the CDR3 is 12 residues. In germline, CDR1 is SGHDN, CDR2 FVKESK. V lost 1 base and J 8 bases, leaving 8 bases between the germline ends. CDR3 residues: CASSQAGTEAFF. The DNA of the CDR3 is TGTGCCAGCAGCCAAGCAGGGACCGAAGCTTTCTTT.

CDR3 sequence reads: CASSTSGRVYEQYF. CDR3 coding DNA: TGTGCCAGCAGTACTAGCGGGAGGGTCTACGAGCAGTACTTC. The J gene is TRBJ2-7, the V gene TRBV6-6; 13 positions match TRBD2. In germline, CDR1 is MNHNY, CDR2 SVGAGI (reference sequence). CDR3 length equals 14 residues. Unmatched junction bases numbered 1, after V lost 5 bases and J lost 3 bases.